The rows below give T cell receptor beta chains drawn from one sample of a study of OX40 agonist ivuxolimab in advanced cancers. Some clones are missing from TCRdb's copy, which holds only in-frame ones; the method was immunoSEQ multiplex PCR. The sample holds about 20,000 clones, around 85% seen once. The sample in question was CD4+ or CD8+ T cells sorted from blood, obtained in a trial of the OX40 agonist ivuxolimab. These receptors came from an adult with an advanced solid tumor such as melanoma, head and neck, liver or kidney cancer. Both conserved end residues are part of each CDR3. The D gene is left open where the match is weak. For some rows the clone size is stated as once, few or many, or as a class when expanded; others skip it.

D gene: NA; clone size: NA; J gene: TRBJ2-7; V gene: TRBV9; CDR3 protein: CASSVGGEDYEQYF; CDR3 DNA: TGTGCCAGCAGCGTAGGAGGCGAGGACTACGAGCAGTACTTC
D gene: NA; clone size: NA; J gene: TRBJ1-1; V gene: TRBV19; CDR3 protein: CASRKNPGGYTEAFF; CDR3 DNA: TGTGCCAGTAGGAAGAACCCGGGCGGGTACACTGAAGCTTTCTTT
D gene: TRBD1; clone size: once; J gene: TRBJ1-4; V gene: TRBV7-8; CDR3 protein: CASSTGGNEKLFF; CDR3 DNA: TGTGCCAGCAGTACAGGGGGGAATGAAAAACTGTTTTTT
D gene: NA; clone size: NA; J gene: TRBJ2-7; V gene: TRBV9; CDR3 protein: CASSVGAPSAYEQYF; CDR3 DNA: TGTGCCAGCAGCGTAGGAGCCCCTAGCGCCTACGAGCAGTACTTC
D gene: NA; clone size: NA; J gene: TRBJ1-1; V gene: TRBV5-5; CDR3 protein: CASSLQSLMNTEAFF; CDR3 DNA: TGTGCCAGCAGCTTGCAATCCCTCATGAACACTGAAGCTTTCTTT
D gene: NA; clone size: NA; J gene: TRBJ2-7; V gene: TRBV2; CDR3 protein: CASYEPGIYEQYF; CDR3 DNA: TGTGCCAGCTATGAGCCAGGGATCTACGAGCAGTACTTC
D gene: TRBD2; clone size: once; J gene: TRBJ2-7; V gene: TRBV2; CDR3 protein: CASSVTGLLTSDYEQYF; CDR3 DNA: TGTGCCAGCAGTGTCACAGGACTTTTGACTAGCGACTACGAGCAGTACTTC
D gene: TRBD1; clone size: NA; J gene: TRBJ1-2; V gene: TRBV7-9; CDR3 protein: CASSSLQGAYGYTF; CDR3 DNA: TGTGCCAGCAGTTCTCTACAGGGGGCCTACGGCTACACCTTC
D gene: TRBD1; clone size: NA; J gene: TRBJ1-2; V gene: TRBV7-9; CDR3 protein: CASNLRQGSDYGYTF; CDR3 DNA: TGTGCCAGCAACCTTAGACAGGGAAGCGACTATGGCTACACCTTC
D gene: TRBD1; clone size: NA; J gene: TRBJ1-5; V gene: TRBV9; CDR3 protein: CASSATGGWPQHF; CDR3 DNA: TGTGCCAGCAGCGCAACAGGGGGGTGGCCCCAGCATTTT
D gene: TRBD2; clone size: NA; J gene: TRBJ2-1; V gene: TRBV6-6; CDR3 protein: CASSSNPGLAYNEQFF; CDR3 DNA: TGTGCCAGCAGTTCAAATCCGGGACTAGCTTACAATGAGCAGTTCTTC
D gene: NA; clone size: NA; J gene: TRBJ2-7; V gene: TRBV4-1; CDR3 protein: CASSQEVTGTYEQYF; CDR3 DNA: TGCGCCAGCAGCCAAGAAGTGACAGGTACCTACGAGCAGTATTTC
D gene: NA; clone size: NA; J gene: TRBJ2-1; V gene: TRBV27; CDR3 protein: CASSLVSLGLREFF; CDR3 DNA: TGTGCCAGCAGTTTAGTATCTCTGGGTCTAAGGGAGTTCTTC
D gene: NA; clone size: NA; J gene: TRBJ2-7; V gene: TRBV4-1; CDR3 protein: CASSHGGTYEQYF; CDR3 DNA: TGCGCCAGCAGCCACGGCGGAACCTACGAGCAGTACTTC
D gene: NA; clone size: NA; J gene: TRBJ2-7; V gene: TRBV27; CDR3 protein: CASSQIGGPSYEQYF; CDR3 DNA: TGTGCCAGCAGTCAAATCGGCGGACCCTCCTACGAGCAGTACTTC
D gene: NA; clone size: NA; J gene: TRBJ2-2; V gene: TRBV19; CDR3 protein: CASSIQGTGELFF; CDR3 DNA: TGTGCCAGTAGTATACAGGGGACCGGGGAGCTGTTTTTT
D gene: NA; clone size: NA; J gene: TRBJ2-1; V gene: TRBV10-2; CDR3 protein: CASSGGRSSYNEQFF; CDR3 DNA: TGCGCCAGCAGTGGGGGGCGGAGCTCCTACAATGAGCAGTTCTTC
D gene: NA; clone size: NA; J gene: TRBJ1-1; V gene: TRBV28; CDR3 protein: CASSLSLFEGKAFF; CDR3 DNA: TGTGCCAGCAGTTTAAGCCTATTCGAAGGGAAAGCTTTCTTT
D gene: NA; clone size: NA; J gene: TRBJ1-5; V gene: TRBV19; CDR3 protein: CASSDRGFWQPQHF; CDR3 DNA: TGTGCCAGTAGTGATCGGGGCTTTTGGCAGCCCCAGCATTTT
D gene: NA; clone size: once; J gene: TRBJ1-1; V gene: TRBV19; CDR3 protein: CASSIGTGSTEAFF; CDR3 DNA: TGTGCCAGTAGTATTGGTACCGGGAGCACTGAAGCTTTCTTT
D gene: NA; clone size: few; J gene: TRBJ1-1; V gene: TRBV10-1; CDR3 protein: CASSEQGPTEAFF; CDR3 DNA: TGCGCCAGCAGTGAACAGGGTCCCACTGAAGCTTTCTTT
D gene: NA; clone size: NA; J gene: TRBJ1-1; V gene: TRBV5-6; CDR3 protein: CASSLNSLKAEAFF; CDR3 DNA: TGTGCCAGCAGCTTGAACTCTTTGAAGGCTGAAGCTTTCTTT
D gene: TRBD1; clone size: NA; J gene: TRBJ2-7; V gene: TRBV7-9; CDR3 protein: CASTLGTGIYEQYF; CDR3 DNA: TGTGCCAGCACATTGGGGACAGGTATCTACGAGCAGTACTTC
D gene: NA; clone size: NA; J gene: TRBJ2-7; V gene: TRBV6-5; CDR3 protein: CASTTYSSYEQYF; CDR3 DNA: TGTGCCAGCACCACTTACAGCTCCTACGAGCAGTACTTC
D gene: TRBD1; clone size: NA; J gene: TRBJ1-5; V gene: TRBV7-8; CDR3 protein: CASSSRQGAGWNQPQHF; CDR3 DNA: TGTGCCAGCAGCTCTCGACAGGGGGCTGGTTGGAATCAGCCCCAGCATTTT
D gene: TRBD1; clone size: NA; J gene: TRBJ1-2; V gene: TRBV14; CDR3 protein: CASSPWTGSNYGYTF; CDR3 DNA: TGTGCCAGCAGCCCCTGGACAGGTTCTAACTATGGCTACACCTTC
D gene: TRBD1; clone size: NA; J gene: TRBJ1-1; V gene: TRBV5-1; CDR3 protein: CASSRQGAGVDTEAFF; CDR3 DNA: TGCGCCAGCAGCCGACAGGGGGCGGGAGTAGACACTGAAGCTTTCTTT
D gene: NA; clone size: once; J gene: TRBJ2-3; V gene: TRBV29-1; CDR3 protein: CSGFTDTQYF; CDR3 DNA: TGCAGCGGATTCACAGATACGCAGTATTTT
D gene: NA; clone size: few; J gene: TRBJ1-1; V gene: TRBV5-6; CDR3 protein: CASSWDMNTEAFF; CDR3 DNA: TGTGCCAGCAGTTGGGATATGAACACTGAAGCTTTCTTT